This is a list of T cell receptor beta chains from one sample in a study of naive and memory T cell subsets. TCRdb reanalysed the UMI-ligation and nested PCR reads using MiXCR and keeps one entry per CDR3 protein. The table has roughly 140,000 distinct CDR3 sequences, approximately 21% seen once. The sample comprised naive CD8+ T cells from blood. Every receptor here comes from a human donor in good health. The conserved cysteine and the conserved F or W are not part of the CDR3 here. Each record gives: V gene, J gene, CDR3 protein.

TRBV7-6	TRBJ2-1	ASSLGTSGRLEQF
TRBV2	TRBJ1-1	ASTPPDSVNTEAF
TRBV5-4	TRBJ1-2	ASSFWGHDYGYT
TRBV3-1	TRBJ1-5	ASSSTESNQPQH
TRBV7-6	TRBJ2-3	ASSLAQGFEDTQY
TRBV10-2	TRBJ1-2	ASSERDRGYGYT
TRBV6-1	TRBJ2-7	ASSEERGAIYEQY
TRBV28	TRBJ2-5	ASSLPYAGETQY
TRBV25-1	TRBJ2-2	ASRVETGELF
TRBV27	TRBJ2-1	ASSLSSGRNYNEQF
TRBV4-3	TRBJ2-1	ASSQDRLAVYNEQF
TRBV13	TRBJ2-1	ASSARDGHNEQF
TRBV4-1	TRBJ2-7	ASSQAGLTEYEQY
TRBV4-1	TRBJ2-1	ASSQVAGANNEQF
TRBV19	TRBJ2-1	ASSDMTVSSYNEQF
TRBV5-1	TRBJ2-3	ASSFRTGKGTDTQY
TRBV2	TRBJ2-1	ASSVSSDFYNEQF
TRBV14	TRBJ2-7	ASSRDSPEQY
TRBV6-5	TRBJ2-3	ASSVQGPPDTQY
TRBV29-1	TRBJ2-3	SAETGTSGTTDTQY
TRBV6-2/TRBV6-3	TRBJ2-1	ASSYFDRGNEQF
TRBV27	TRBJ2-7	ASSLTDSYEQY
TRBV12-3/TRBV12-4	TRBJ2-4	ASTLGVGGFQY
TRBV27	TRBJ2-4	ASSSSGQIQY
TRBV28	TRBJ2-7	ASSLYGTPYEQY
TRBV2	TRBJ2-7	ASSWTGAPGLASEQY
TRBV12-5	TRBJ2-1	ASDWVVGEQF
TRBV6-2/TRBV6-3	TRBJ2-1	ASSYSPGGSTYNEQF
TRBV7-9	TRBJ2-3	ASSPHVSSTGTSTDTQY
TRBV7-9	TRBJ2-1	ASSSTVSTAYNEQF
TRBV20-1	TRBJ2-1	SAPFGGTSPYNEQF
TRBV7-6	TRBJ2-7	ASSFLESSHEQY
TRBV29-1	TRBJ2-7	SVRSGNEQY
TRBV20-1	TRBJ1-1	SAPDPIRGGTEAF
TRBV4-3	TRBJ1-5	ASSRTEEGPQH
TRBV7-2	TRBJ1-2	ASSHLVPTGANYGYT
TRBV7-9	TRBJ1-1	ASSSPFRETEAF
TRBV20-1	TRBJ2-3	SSSVGGRVDTQY
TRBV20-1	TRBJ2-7	SASPLVGYEQY
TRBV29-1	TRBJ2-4	SVLDSGDRGLAKNIQY
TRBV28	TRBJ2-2	ASSLRGTWNTGELF
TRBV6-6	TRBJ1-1	ASSYTRNTEAF
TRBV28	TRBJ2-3	ASSGTVPPDTQY
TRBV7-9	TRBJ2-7	ASSGTSGSYRSYEQY